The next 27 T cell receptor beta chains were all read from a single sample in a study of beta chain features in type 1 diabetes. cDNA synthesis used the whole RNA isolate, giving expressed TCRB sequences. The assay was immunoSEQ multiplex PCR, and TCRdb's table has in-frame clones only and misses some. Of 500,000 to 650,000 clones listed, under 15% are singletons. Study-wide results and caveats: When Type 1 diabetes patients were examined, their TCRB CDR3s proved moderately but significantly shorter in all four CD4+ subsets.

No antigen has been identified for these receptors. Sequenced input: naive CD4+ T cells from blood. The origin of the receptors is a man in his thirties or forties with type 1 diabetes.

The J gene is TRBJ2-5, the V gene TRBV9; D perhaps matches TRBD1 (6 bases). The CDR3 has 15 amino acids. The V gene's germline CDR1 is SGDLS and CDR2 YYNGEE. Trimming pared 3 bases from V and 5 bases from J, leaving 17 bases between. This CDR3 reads CASSASTGLGETQYF. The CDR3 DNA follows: TGTGCCAGCAGCGCATCAACAGGGCTGGGGGAGACCCAGTACTTC.

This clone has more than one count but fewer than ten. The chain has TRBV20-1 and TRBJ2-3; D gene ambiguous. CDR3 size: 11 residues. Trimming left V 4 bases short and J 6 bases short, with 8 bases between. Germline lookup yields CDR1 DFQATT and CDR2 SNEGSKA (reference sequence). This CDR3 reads CSATVADTQYF. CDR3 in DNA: TGCAGTGCTACCGTGGCCGATACGCAGTATTTT.

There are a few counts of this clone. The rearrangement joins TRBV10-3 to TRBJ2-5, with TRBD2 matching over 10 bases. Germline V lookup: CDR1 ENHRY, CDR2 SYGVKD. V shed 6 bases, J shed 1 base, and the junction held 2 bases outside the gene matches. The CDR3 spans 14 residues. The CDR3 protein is CAIRSGGGQETQYF. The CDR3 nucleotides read TGTGCCATCAGGAGCGGGGGGGGCCAAGAGACCCAGTACTTC.

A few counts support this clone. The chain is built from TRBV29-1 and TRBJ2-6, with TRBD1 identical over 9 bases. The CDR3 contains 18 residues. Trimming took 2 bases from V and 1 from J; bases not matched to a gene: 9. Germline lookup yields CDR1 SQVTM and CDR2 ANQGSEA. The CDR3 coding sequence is TGCAGCGTTGAAATCCGGGACAGGGCCTTTTCTGGGGCCAACGTCCTGACTTTC. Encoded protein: CSVEIRDRAFSGANVLTF.

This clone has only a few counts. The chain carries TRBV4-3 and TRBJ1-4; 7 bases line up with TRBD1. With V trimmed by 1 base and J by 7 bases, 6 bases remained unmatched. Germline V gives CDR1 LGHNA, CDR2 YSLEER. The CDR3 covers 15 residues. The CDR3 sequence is CASSQGQGLTEKLFF. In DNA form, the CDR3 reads TGCGCCAGCAGCCAAGGACAGGGTTTGACTGAAAAACTGTTTTTT.

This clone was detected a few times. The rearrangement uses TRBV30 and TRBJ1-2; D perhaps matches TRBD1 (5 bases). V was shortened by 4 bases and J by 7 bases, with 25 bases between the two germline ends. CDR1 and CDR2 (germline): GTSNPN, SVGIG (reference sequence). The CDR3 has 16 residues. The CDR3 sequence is CAWKAAGRTRLGGYTF. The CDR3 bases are TGTGCCTGGAAGGCGGCCGGAAGGACAAGACTTGGTGGCTACACCTTC.

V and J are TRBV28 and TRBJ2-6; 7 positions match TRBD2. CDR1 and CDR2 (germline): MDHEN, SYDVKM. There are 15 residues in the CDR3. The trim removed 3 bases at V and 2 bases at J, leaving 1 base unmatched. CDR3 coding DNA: TGTGCCAGCAGTTTGGGAGGGGCTGGGGCCAACGTCCTGACTTTC. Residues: CASSLGGAGANVLTF.

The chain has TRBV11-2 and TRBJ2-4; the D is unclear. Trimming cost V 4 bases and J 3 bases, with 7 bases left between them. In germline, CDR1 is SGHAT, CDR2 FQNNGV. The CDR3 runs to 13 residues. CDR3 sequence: CASSSQNKNIQYF. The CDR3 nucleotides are TGTGCCAGCAGCTCCCAAAACAAAAACATTCAGTACTTC.

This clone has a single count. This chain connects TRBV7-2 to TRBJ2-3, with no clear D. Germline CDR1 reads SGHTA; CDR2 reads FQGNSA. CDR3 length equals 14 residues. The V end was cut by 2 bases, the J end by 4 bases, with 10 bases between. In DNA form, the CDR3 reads TGTGCCAGCAGCTTAATGGCAGAGTCAGATACGCAGTATTTT. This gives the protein CASSLMAESDTQYF. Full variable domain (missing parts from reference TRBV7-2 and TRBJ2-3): GAGVSQSPSNKVTEKGKDVELRCDPISGHTALYWYRQSLGQGLEFLIYFQGNSAPDKSGLPSDRFSAERTGGSVSTLTIQRTQQEDSAVYLCASSLMAESDTQYFGPGTRLTVL.

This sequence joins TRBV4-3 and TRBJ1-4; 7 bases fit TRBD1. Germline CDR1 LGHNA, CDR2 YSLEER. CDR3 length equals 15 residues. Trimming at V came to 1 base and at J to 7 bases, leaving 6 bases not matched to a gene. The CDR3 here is CASSQVAGGAEKLFF. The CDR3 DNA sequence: TGCGCCAGCAGCCAAGTTGCAGGGGGGGCTGAAAAACTGTTTTTT.

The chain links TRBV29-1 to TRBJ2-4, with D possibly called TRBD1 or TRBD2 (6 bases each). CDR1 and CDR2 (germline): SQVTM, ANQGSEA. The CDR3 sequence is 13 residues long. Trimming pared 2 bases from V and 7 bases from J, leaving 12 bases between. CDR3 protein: CSVEMGGANIQYF. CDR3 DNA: TGCAGCGTTGAAATGGGGGGCGCGAACATTCAGTACTTC. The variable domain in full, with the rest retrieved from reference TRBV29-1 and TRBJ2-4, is SAVISQKPSRDICQRGTSLTIQCQVDSQVTMMFWYRQQPGQSLTLIATANQGSEATYESGFVIDKFPISRPNLTFSTLTVSNMSPEDSSIYLCSVEMGGANIQYFGAGTRLSVL.

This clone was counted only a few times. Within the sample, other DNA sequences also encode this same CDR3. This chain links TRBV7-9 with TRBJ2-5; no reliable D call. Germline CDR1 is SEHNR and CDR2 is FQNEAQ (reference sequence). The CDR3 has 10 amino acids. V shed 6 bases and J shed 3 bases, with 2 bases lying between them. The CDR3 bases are TGTGCCAGCAGTAAAGAGACCCAGTACTTC. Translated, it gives CASSKETQYF.

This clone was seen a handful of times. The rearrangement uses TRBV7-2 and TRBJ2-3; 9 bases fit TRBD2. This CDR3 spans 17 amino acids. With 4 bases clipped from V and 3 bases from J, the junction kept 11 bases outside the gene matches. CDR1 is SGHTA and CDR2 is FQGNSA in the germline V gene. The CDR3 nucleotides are TGTGCCAGCAGCTCGTCCGTAGCGGGGGTGGGGACAGATACGCAGTATTTT. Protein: CASSSSVAGVGTDTQYF.

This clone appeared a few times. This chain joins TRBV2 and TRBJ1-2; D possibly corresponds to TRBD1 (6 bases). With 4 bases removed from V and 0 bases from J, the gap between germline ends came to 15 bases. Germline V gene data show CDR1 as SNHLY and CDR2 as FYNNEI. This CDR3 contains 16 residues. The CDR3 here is CASSVLPQGANYGYTF. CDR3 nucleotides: TGTGCCAGCAGTGTACTTCCACAGGGAGCTAACTATGGCTACACCTTC.

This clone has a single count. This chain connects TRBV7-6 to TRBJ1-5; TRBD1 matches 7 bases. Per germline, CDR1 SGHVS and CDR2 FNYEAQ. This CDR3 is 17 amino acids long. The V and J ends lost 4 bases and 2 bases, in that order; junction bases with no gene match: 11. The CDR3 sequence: CASSSGTATFGNQPQHF. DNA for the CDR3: TGTGCCAGCAGCTCTGGGACAGCCACATTTGGCAATCAGCCCCAGCATTTT.

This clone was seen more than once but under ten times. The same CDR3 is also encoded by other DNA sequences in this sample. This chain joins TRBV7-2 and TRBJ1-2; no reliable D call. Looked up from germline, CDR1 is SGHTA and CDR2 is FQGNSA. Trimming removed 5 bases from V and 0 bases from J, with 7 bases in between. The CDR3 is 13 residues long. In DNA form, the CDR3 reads TGTGCCAGCAGCCTGGATACTAACTATGGCTACACCTTC. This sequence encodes CASSLDTNYGYTF.

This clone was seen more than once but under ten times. The CDR3 here is CASSLGRSDSYEQYF. The CDR3 DNA follows: TGCGCCAGCAGCTTGGGGAGGAGTGACAGCTACGAGCAGTACTTC. The chain couples TRBV5-1 to TRBJ2-7, with D perhaps assigned TRBD1 or TRBD2 (5 bases each). Germline-derived CDR1 and CDR2 are SGHRS and YFSETQ. CDR3 length equals 15 residues. With 0 bases removed from V and 3 bases from J, the gap between germline ends came to 13 bases.

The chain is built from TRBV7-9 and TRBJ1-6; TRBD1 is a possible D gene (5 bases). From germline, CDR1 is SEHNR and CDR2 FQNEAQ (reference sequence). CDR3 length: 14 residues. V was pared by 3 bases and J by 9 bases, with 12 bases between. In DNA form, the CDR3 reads TGTGCCAGCAGCTTCCGGGACCGGTTTTCACCCCTCCACTTT. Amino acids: CASSFRDRFSPLHF.

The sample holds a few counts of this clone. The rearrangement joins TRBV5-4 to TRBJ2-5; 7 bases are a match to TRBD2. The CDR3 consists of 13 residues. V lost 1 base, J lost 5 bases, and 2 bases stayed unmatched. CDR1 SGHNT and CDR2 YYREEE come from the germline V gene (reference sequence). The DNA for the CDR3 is TGTGCCAGCAGCTTGTTTAGCGGGGAGACCCAGTACTTC. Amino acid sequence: CASSLFSGETQYF.

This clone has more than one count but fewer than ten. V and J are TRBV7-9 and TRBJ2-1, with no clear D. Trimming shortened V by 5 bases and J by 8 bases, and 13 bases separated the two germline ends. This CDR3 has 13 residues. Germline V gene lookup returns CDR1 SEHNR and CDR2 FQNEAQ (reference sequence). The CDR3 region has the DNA TGTGCCAGCAGCCACCTCAACCCCGATGAGCAGTTCTTC. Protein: CASSHLNPDEQFF.

The CDR3 bases are TGTGCCAGCAGCCTTACCAGGGGGACACACACAGATACGCAGTATTTT. This gives the protein CASSLTRGTHTDTQYF. This sequence joins TRBV11-2 and TRBJ2-3, with 7 bases fitting TRBD1. CDR1 and CDR2 from the germline V gene are SGHAT and FQNNGV. V was clipped by 5 bases and J by 2 bases; unmatched bases: 10. The CDR3 runs to 16 residues.

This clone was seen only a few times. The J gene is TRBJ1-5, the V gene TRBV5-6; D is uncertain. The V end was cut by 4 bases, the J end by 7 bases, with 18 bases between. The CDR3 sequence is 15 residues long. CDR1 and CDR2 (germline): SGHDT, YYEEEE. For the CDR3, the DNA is TGTGCCAGCAGCCGCTTCGCGGAGGGTCGCCAGCCCCAGCATTTT. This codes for CASSRFAEGRQPQHF.

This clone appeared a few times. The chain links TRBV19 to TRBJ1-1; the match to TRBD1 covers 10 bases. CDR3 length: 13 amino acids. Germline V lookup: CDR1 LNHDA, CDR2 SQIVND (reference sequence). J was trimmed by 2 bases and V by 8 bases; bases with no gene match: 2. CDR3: CASGDRGNTEAFF. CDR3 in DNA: TGTGCCAGTGGGGACAGGGGCAACACTGAAGCTTTCTTT.

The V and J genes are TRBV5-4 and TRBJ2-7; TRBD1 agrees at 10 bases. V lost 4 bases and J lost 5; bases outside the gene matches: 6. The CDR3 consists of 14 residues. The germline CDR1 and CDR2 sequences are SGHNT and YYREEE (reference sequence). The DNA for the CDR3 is TGTGCCAGCAGCCGGGGACAGGGGAAAAACGAGCAGTACTTC. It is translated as CASSRGQGKNEQYF.

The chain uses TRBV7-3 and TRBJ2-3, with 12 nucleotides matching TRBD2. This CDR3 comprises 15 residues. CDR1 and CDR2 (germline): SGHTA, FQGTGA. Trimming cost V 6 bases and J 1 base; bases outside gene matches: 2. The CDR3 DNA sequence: TGTGCCAGCAGGCGACTAGCGGGGGGCACAGATACGCAGTATTTT. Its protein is CASRRLAGGTDTQYF.

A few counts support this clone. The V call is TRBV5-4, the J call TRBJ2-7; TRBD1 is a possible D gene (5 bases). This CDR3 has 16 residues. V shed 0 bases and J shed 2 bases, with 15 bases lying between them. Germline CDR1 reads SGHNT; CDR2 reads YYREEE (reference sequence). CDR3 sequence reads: CASSLDAGSIAYEQYF. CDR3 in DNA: TGTGCCAGCAGCTTGGATGCAGGGTCTATCGCCTACGAGCAGTACTTC.

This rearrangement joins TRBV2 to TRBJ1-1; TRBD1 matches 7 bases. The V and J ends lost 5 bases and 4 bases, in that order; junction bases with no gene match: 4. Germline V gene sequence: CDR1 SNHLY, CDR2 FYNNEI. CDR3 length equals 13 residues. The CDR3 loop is CASSSQGSTEAFF. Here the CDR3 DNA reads TGTGCCAGCAGTTCACAGGGGAGCACTGAAGCTTTCTTT.